The 19 T cell receptor beta chains listed next were all sequenced from one sample in a study of shared clonotypes between healthy human individuals (dated by TCRdb to the early 2020s). The method behind the library was the immunoSEQ multiplex PCR assay. TCRdb limited this immuneACCESS table to in-frame rearrangements with V and J called. A share of clones is missing; checked studies link under half to unresolved V genes, and the rest is unexplained. This sample is represented by a few hundred thousand clones; around 80% of them were singletons. The ten top clones hold 12% of the sample. Material for sequencing was PBMCs. The receptors were gathered from a woman between 40 and 55 years old in good health. Some clones in this sample may be carry-over from other donors' samples.

This rearrangement joins TRBV4-2 to TRBJ2-3, with 9 bases that match TRBD2. CDR1 is LGHNA and CDR2 is YNFKEQ in the germline V gene. With 4 bases clipped from V and 5 bases from J, the junction kept 16 bases outside the gene matches. The CDR3 sequence is 18 residues long. The CDR3 reads CASSPGLAASSFGDTQYF. CDR3 coding DNA: TGTGCCAGCAGCCCGGGACTAGCCGCCTCCTCGTTCGGAGATACGCAGTATTTT.

This chain joins TRBV5-8 and TRBJ2-3; 10 nucleotides line up with TRBD2. The CDR3 runs to 13 residues. The trim removed 10 bases at V and 4 bases at J, leaving 6 bases unmatched. Per the germline V gene, CDR1 is SGHTS and CDR2 is YDEGEE. The CDR3 protein is CAATAGGPDTQYF. CDR3 bases: TGTGCCGCCACAGCGGGAGGGCCAGATACGCAGTATTTT. Full variable domain (remainder filled in from reference TRBV5-8 and TRBJ2-3): EAGVTQSPTHLIKTRGQQATLRCSPISGHTSVYWYQQALGLGLQFLLWYDEGEERNRGNFPPRFSGRQFPNYSSELNVNALELEDSALYLCAATAGGPDTQYFGPGTRLTVL.

The CDR3 region is CASSDGRETQYF. The DNA of the CDR3 is TGCGCCAGCAGTGATGGGAGGGAGACCCAGTACTTC. The chain couples TRBV10-1 to TRBJ2-5; D may be TRBD2 (6 bases). This CDR3 is built from 12 residues. Germline V CDR1 and CDR2: WNHNN, SYGVQD (reference sequence). Trimming cost V 3 bases and J 5 bases, with 7 bases left between them.

The rearrangement joins TRBV7-3 to TRBJ2-5; TRBD1 or TRBD2 may be the D gene (5 bases each). V was shortened by 5 bases and J by 1 base, with 14 bases between the two germline ends. The CDR3 length is 15 residues. Germline CDR1 reads SGHTA; CDR2 reads FQGTGA. The CDR3 is CASSPQRGAQETQYF. CDR3 nucleotide sequence: TGTGCCAGCAGCCCCCAGAGAGGGGCCCAAGAGACCCAGTACTTC.

The gene calls are TRBV29-1 and TRBJ1-1; D is perhaps TRBD1 (5 bases). CDR1 is SQVTM, CDR2 ANQGSEA, per germline. V gave up 4 bases and J gave up 2 bases, with 11 bases separating them. The CDR3 runs to 13 residues. CDR3 sequence: CSVAYRSNTEAFF. The CDR3 region has the DNA TGCAGCGTTGCATACAGGAGTAACACTGAAGCTTTCTTT.

The chain employs TRBV6-4 and TRBJ1-1; 8 bases align to TRBD1. Germline V gene sequence: CDR1 MRHNA, CDR2 SNTAGT. CDR3 length equals 14 residues. V shed 6 bases and J 3 bases; nucleotides not matched to a gene: 6. CDR3 DNA sequence: TGTGCCAGCAGCTGGACAGGGCCAGACACTGAAGCTTTCTTT. Translated, it gives CASSWTGPDTEAFF.

The chain recombines TRBV5-1 with TRBJ2-5; 10 bases are a match to TRBD1. With 1 base clipped from V and 5 bases from J, the junction kept 11 bases outside the gene matches. There are 17 residues in the CDR3. Germline V CDR1 and CDR2: SGHRS, YFSETQ. The CDR3 region has the DNA TGCGCCAGCAGCTTGACCCCGACAGGGGGCGGTGGTGAGACCCAGTACTTC. This encodes CASSLTPTGGGGETQYF. Drawing the rest from reference TRBV5-1 and TRBJ2-5, the complete variable domain is KAGVTQTPRYLIKTRGQQVTLSCSPISGHRSVSWYQQTPGQGLQFLFEYFSETQRNKGNFPGRFSGRQFSNSRSEMNVSTLELGDSALYLCASSLTPTGGGGETQYFGPGTRLLVL.

There are a few counts of this clone. This chain uses TRBV27 with TRBJ2-5; D is perhaps TRBD1 (6 bases). Between the trimmed V and J ends, which lost 5 bases and 5 bases, there was a span of 18 bases. Germline-derived CDR1 and CDR2 are MNHEY and SMNVEV (reference sequence). This CDR3 has 15 residues. The CDR3 nucleotides are TGTGCCAGCAGTGACAGGACGCCCGGGGAGGAGACCCAGTACTTC. Translating gives CASSDRTPGEETQYF.

V is TRBV28 and J is TRBJ1-5, with TRBD1 as a possible D gene (6 bases). CDR1 is MDHEN, CDR2 SYDVKM, per germline. The CDR3 consists of 14 residues. Trimming stripped 9 bases from V and 6 bases from J, with 18 bases between. CDR3 sequence (DNA): TGTGCCAGTAGTATTAATTCGGGGGCTCAGCCCCAGCATTTT. Its translation is CASSINSGAQPQHF.

V gene TRBV4-3 combines with J gene TRBJ2-5; D is uncertain. There are 14 residues in the CDR3. V was trimmed by 0 bases and J by 3 bases, leaving 8 bases between them. In germline, CDR1 is LGHNA, CDR2 YSLEER. This chain's CDR3 is CASSQEPTKETQYF. In DNA, the CDR3 is TGCGCCAGCAGCCAAGAGCCGACAAAAGAGACCCAGTACTTC.

The V and J genes are TRBV9 and TRBJ2-4; TRBD2 agrees at 10 bases. CDR1 and CDR2 from the germline V gene are SGDLS and YYNGEE. V trimming: 4 bases; J trimming: 9 bases; junction bases outside the gene matches: 10. This CDR3 has 15 amino acids. The CDR3 loop reads CASSTLAGEGGIQYF. CDR3 bases: TGTGCCAGCAGCACCCTAGCGGGAGAGGGGGGCATTCAGTACTTC. Together with reference TRBV9 and TRBJ2-4, the CDR3 gives the full variable domain: DSGVTQTPKHLITATGQRVTLRCSPRSGDLSVYWYQQSLDQGLQFLIQYYNGEERAKGNILERFSAQQFPDLHSELNLSSLELGDSALYFCASSTLAGEGGIQYFGAGTRLSVL.

This clone was observed a single time. The V and J genes are TRBV6-4 and TRBJ2-2; 9 bases line up with TRBD2. The CDR3 is 16 residues long. From germline, CDR1 is MRHNA and CDR2 SNTAGT. V shed 2 bases and J 7 bases; nucleotides not matched to a gene: 8. CDR3 region: CASSDGTSPGSGELFF. CDR3 DNA sequence: TGTGCCAGCAGTGACGGGACTAGCCCTGGGAGCGGGGAGCTGTTTTTT.

V is TRBV5-5 and J is TRBJ2-7; 7 nucleotides align to TRBD2. CDR3 length: 15 residues. After removal of 4 bases from V and 7 bases from J, the junction contained 14 bases not matched to a gene. In germline, CDR1 is SGHKS, CDR2 YYEKEE (reference sequence). The CDR3 spells CASSRSGTITTEQYF. CDR3 coding DNA: TGTGCCAGCAGCCGCAGCGGGACTATAACTACGGAGCAGTACTTC.

The chain recombines TRBV5-1 with TRBJ1-1, with TRBD1 as a possible D gene (6 bases). Germline V gene lookup returns CDR1 SGHRS and CDR2 YFSETQ. With 2 bases removed from V and 2 bases from J, the gap between germline ends came to 10 bases. This CDR3 is built from 14 residues. CDR3 DNA: TGCGCCAGCAGCTTAGAGGACAGAAACACTGAAGCTTTCTTT. It translates to CASSLEDRNTEAFF.

The chain links TRBV11-2 to TRBJ2-4, with D possibly being TRBD1 or TRBD2 (5 bases each). The CDR3 has 16 residues. Trimming took 4 bases from V and 0 from J, leaving 13 bases between them. The V gene's germline CDR1 is SGHAT and CDR2 FQNNGV. CDR3 region: CASSSWWGLAKNIQYF. Here the CDR3 DNA reads TGTGCCAGCAGCTCATGGTGGGGGTTAGCCAAAAACATTCAGTACTTC. Filled out from reference TRBV11-2 and TRBJ2-4, the complete variable domain reads EAGVAQSPRYKIIEKRQSVAFWCNPISGHATLYWYQQILGQGPKLLIQFQNNGVVDDSQLPKDRFSAERLKGVDSTLKIQPAKLEDSAVYLCASSSWWGLAKNIQYFGAGTRLSVL.

This chain links TRBV7-8 with TRBJ2-2; 7 positions match TRBD2. Germline V gives CDR1 SGHVS, CDR2 FQNEAQ. V gave up 5 bases and J gave up 4 bases; unmatched junction bases: 4. CDR3 length: 14 residues. DNA for the CDR3: TGTGCCAGCAGCCGGGACTACCTCACCGGGGAGCTGTTTTTT. Translation gives CASSRDYLTGELFF.

This clone was picked up one time. The V call is TRBV6-1, the J call TRBJ2-1, with 10 positions matching TRBD2. The J segment lost 5 bases and the V segment lost 4 bases, leaving 8 bases of the junction unmatched. The CDR3 consists of 16 residues. Germline CDR1 reads MNHNS; CDR2 reads SASEGT. The CDR3 sequence is CASSGPGLASHNEQFF. DNA of the CDR3: TGTGCCAGCAGTGGGCCGGGACTAGCGTCGCACAATGAGCAGTTCTTC.

J is TRBJ1-5 and V is TRBV28; 9 bases agree with TRBD1. The V gene's germline CDR1 is MDHEN and CDR2 SYDVKM. The CDR3 covers 15 residues. With 3 bases clipped from V and 11 bases from J, the junction kept 11 bases outside the gene matches. The CDR3 is CASSFPGQGRRAQHF. The CDR3 DNA sequence: TGTGCCAGCAGTTTCCCGGGACAGGGAAGGAGGGCCCAGCATTTT.

The chain carries TRBV6-1 and TRBJ1-5; the D is unclear. The germline V and J ends were trimmed by 5 bases and 5 bases, with 10 bases remaining between them. Germline V gives CDR1 MNHNS, CDR2 SASEGT. This CDR3 contains 13 residues. The CDR3 is CASSLPGDQPQHF. CDR3 nucleotide sequence: TGTGCCAGCAGTCTTCCTGGGGATCAGCCCCAGCATTTT.